This entry describes one TCR beta chain. Its cognate antigen is unknown. CDR3 length: 16 amino acids. V was trimmed by 0 bases and J by 4 bases, leaving 15 bases between them. Germline V CDR1 and CDR2: SNHLY, FYNNEI. Indicated treatment: 10-day PBMC culture with coronavirus spike peptide pools or control peptides (ViraFEST assay). The Oncomine TCR Beta short-read assay was applied to DNA of cultured CD4+ T cells. TCRdb reprocessed the PCR reads via MiXCR and lists one record per CDR3 protein. Of 20,000 to 30,000 distinct CDR3 sequences in the sample, around two thirds were seen once. These data belong to a study of vaccination and CD4 T cells after COVID-19. Overall study context: The study collected post-vaccine samples a median approximately 70 days after dose two, with a range of 14 to 241. Control cultures were supplied with a CEFX pool, an HIV-1 Nef pool, or no peptide at all.

The chain uses TRBV2 and TRBJ1-2, with D possibly TRBD1 on 6 matching bases. The receptor comes from a human donor who received a COVID-19 vaccine. The sample consisted of CD4+ T cells from blood, cultured in vitro, taken after SARS-CoV-2 vaccination. CDR3 DNA sequence: TGTGCCAGCAGTGAAGCCGGGGCAGGGGCTGGCTATGGCTACACCTTC. Translation gives CASSEAGAGAGYGYTF.